Given below is one T cell receptor beta chain in context. The CDR3 consists of 15 residues. The germline CDR1 and CDR2 sequences are KGHDR and SFDVKD. The J segment lost 2 bases and the V segment lost 8 bases, leaving 9 bases of the junction unmatched. This sample is drawn from a study of T cells in Graves' hyperthyroidism and ophthalmopathy. The CDR3 regions of TCR beta were amplified from RNA transcripts. A set of HTBI primers served as the primers for a first-round RT-PCR of the TCR CDR3. MiXCR was run by TCRdb on the multiplex PCR reads, yielding one entry per CDR3 protein. The data contain about 570,000 distinct CDR3 sequences, roughly 50% of them singletons.

This receptor was obtained from an adult woman with Graves' disease, either hyperthyroidism or ophthalmopathy (not recorded which). The chain is built from TRBV24-1 and TRBJ1-1; 8 bases fit TRBD1. The sample consisted of peripheral blood or thyroid tissue (not recorded which). CDR3 amino acids: CATNTGQGTNTEAFF. The CDR3 coding sequence is TGTGCCACCAACACCGGACAGGGAACTAACACTGAAGCTTTCTTT.